This is a list of T cell receptor beta chains from one sample in a study of T cell responses to AZD1222 COVID-19 vaccine. Using immunoSEQ multiplex PCR, the repertoire was profiled, and TCRdb retains in-frame clones only, with some absent. The data show 150,000 to 200,000 clones, roughly nine tenths seen once. The sequences come from peripheral blood, collected on day 0 of AZD1222 vaccination. Receptor source: an adult in good health. Each CDR3 is given with its conserved first and last residue. The D gene is left open where the match is weak. Where a row states a size, it is once, few, many or the class of an expanded clone; other rows omit it.

15	.	TRBV19	TRBJ2-1	.	CASSIGQSSYNEQFF	TGTGCCAGTAGTATCGGGCAGAGCTCCTACAATGAGCAGTTCTTC
12	.	TRBV6-2/TRBV6-3	TRBJ1-2	.	CASSRGDYGYTF	TGTGCCAGCAGCAGGGGTGACTATGGCTACACCTTC
15	.	TRBV18	TRBJ1-3	.	CASSPEGTVRDTIYF	TGTGCCAGCTCACCCGAGGGGACGGTCCGTGACACCATATATTTT
15	TRBD1	TRBV28	TRBJ1-2	few	CASSLGDRVSGGYTF	TGTGCCAGCAGTTTGGGGGACAGGGTATCCGGTGGCTACACCTTC
14	.	TRBV6-5	TRBJ1-4	.	CASLSGATNEKLFF	TGTGCCAGCCTCTCGGGGGCAACTAATGAAAAACTGTTTTTT
13	.	TRBV19	TRBJ2-7	.	CASSRTASYEQYF	TGTGCCAGTAGTCGGACTGCCTCCTACGAGCAGTACTTC
11	.	TRBV6-5	TRBJ1-2	.	CAAYTNYGYTF	TGTGCCGCCTATACAAACTATGGCTACACCTTC
13	.	TRBV27	TRBJ1-2	.	CASSYGGGGGYTF	TGTGCCAGCAGTTACGGGGGAGGCGGCGGCTACACCTTC
14	.	TRBV19	TRBJ1-5	.	CASNPQGAPVPQHF	TGTGCCAGTAACCCCCAAGGCGCTCCGGTGCCCCAGCATTTT
14	.	TRBV25-1	TRBJ1-2	.	CASTSGAAGFGYTF	TGTGCCAGCACCTCAGGGGCTGCAGGGTTTGGCTACACCTTC
15	TRBD2	TRBV7-9	TRBJ2-7	.	CASSGRGLANYEQYF	TGTGCCAGCAGCGGGAGGGGACTAGCGAACTACGAGCAGTACTTC
13	.	TRBV5-1	TRBJ1-2	.	CASSLGAEGDYTF	TGCGCCAGCAGCTTGGGGGCAGAAGGTGACTACACCTTC
15	.	TRBV28	TRBJ1-3	.	CASRPDSTSGNTIYF	TGTGCCAGCAGGCCCGACAGCACGTCTGGAAACACCATATATTTT
13	.	TRBV28	TRBJ1-2	.	CASGDITNYGYTF	TGTGCCAGCGGGGATATAACTAACTATGGCTACACCTTC
12	.	TRBV3-1/TRBV3-2	TRBJ2-7	.	CASSQSSYEQYF	TGTGCCAGCAGCCAATCATCGTACGAGCAGTACTTC
11	.	TRBV12-3/TRBV12-4	TRBJ2-7	once	CASSLGFEQYF	TGTGCCAGCAGTTTGGGGTTCGAGCAGTACTTC
16	TRBD2	TRBV27	TRBJ2-7	.	CASSTASGRAGYEQYF	TGTGCCAGCAGTACGGCTAGCGGGAGGGCCGGGTACGAGCAGTACTTC
15	TRBD1	TRBV5-1	TRBJ1-2	once	CASSLVTGGIYGYTF	TGCGCCAGCAGCTTGGTGACAGGGGGCATCTATGGCTACACCTTC
14	.	TRBV28	TRBJ2-4	.	CASSIHQGGDIQYF	TGTGCCAGCAGTATCCATCAGGGGGGGGACATTCAGTACTTC
13	.	TRBV11-3	TRBJ2-1	.	CASSGGGGNEQFF	TGTGCCAGCAGCGGCGGAGGTGGGAATGAGCAGTTCTTC
14	TRBD1	TRBV6-5	TRBJ2-7	.	CASGPGTGGYEQYF	TGTGCCAGCGGGCCCGGGACAGGGGGCTACGAGCAGTACTTC
14	.	TRBV9	TRBJ1-2	once	CASTTGALDYGYTF	TGTGCCAGCACCACTGGGGCCCTGGACTATGGCTACACCTTC
14	TRBD2	TRBV27	TRBJ2-7	.	CASGWREGRYEQYF	TGTGCCAGCGGTTGGCGGGAGGGCCGATACGAGCAGTACTTC
15	.	TRBV28	TRBJ2-3	.	CASSSTKPITDTQYF	TGTGCCAGCAGTTCCACTAAGCCCATTACAGATACGCAGTATTTT
12	.	TRBV2	TRBJ1-2	.	CASGHTGWGYTF	TGTGCCAGCGGACATACCGGTTGGGGCTACACCTTC
16	TRBD1	TRBV19	TRBJ1-2	.	CASSNGDRATGYGYTF	TGTGCCAGTAGCAATGGGGACAGGGCAACTGGCTATGGCTACACCTTC
16	.	TRBV5-1	TRBJ2-7	once	CASSLGPLFGSYEQYF	TGCGCCAGCAGCCTTGGGCCTCTGTTCGGCTCCTACGAGCAGTACTTC